This TCR beta chain was sequenced for a study of blood T cells in healthy people across ages. Germline CDR1 MNHEY, CDR2 SMNVEV (reference sequence). The CDR3 has 13 residues. V was shortened by 3 bases and J by 11 bases, with 16 bases between the two germline ends. On this clonotype: Its antigen remains unknown.

Findings of the study overall: Researchers report that TCR beta diversity correlated strongly with naive T cell percentage. Relative to aged donors, long-lived donors carried more naive CD4+ cells and displayed higher diversity.

A second roughly 7 to 11 cycle PCR used barcoded and J-beta primers. TCRdb called the 5' RACE reads again in MiXCR, with one record for every CDR3 protein. This sample has approximately 2,000,000 distinct CDR3 sequences, with roughly two fifths found just once. This receptor was identified in a human donor in good health. Specimen: blood. The V gene is TRBV27, the J gene TRBJ1-1; maybe TRBD1 (5 bases). CDR3 residues: CASSFNSGGVAFF. CDR3 DNA: TGTGCCAGCAGTTTTAATAGCGGGGGAGTTGCTTTCTTT.